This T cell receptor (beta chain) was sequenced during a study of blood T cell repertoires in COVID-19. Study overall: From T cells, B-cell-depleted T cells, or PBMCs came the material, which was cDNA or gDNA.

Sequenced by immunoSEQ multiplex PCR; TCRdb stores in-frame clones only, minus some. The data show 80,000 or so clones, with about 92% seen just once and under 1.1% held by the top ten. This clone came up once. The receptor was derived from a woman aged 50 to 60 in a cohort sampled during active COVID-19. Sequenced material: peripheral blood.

CDR3 in amino acids: CSLGSVGQGSGYTF. In DNA, the CDR3 is TGCAGCTTGGGGTCCGTAGGACAGGGTTCGGGCTACACCTTC. V gene TRBV29-1 combines with J gene TRBJ1-2; 8 bases line up with TRBD1. The trim removed 8 bases at V and 8 bases at J, leaving 16 bases unmatched. This CDR3 has 14 residues. Germline values: CDR1 SQVTM, CDR2 ANQGSEA.